The 30 T cell receptor beta chains presented below share a single source sample, sequenced in a study of CD8+ T cells in alopecia areata. Combined cutaneous lymph node cells underwent sorting by CD4, CD8alpha, NKG2D, NKG2ACE and additional markers. In each case, RNA was isolated and then reverse transcribed into cDNA as the sequencing template. Libraries were prepared by immunoSEQ multiplex PCR; TCRdb keeps only in-frame clonotypes and omits some of them. This sample carries 290,000 or so clones, none of them present only once. The sequenced sample consisted of CD4+ T cells sorted from a lymph node. The receptor set was obtained from a C3H/HeJ mouse with alopecia areata. The MHC haplotype of the strain is H2-k.

Worth noting for this clone: Mouse gene names apply. The read comes to an end 4 residues before the CDR3 does, leaving the germline J gene to fill in the end. The chain is built from TRBV13-2 and TRBJ2-1, with TRBD2 identical over 12 bases. This CDR3 spans 18 amino acids. Germline V gives CDR1 NNHNN, CDR2 SYGAGS (reference sequence). V trimming: 1 base; J trimming: 1 base; junction bases outside the gene matches: 6. The CDR3 sequence is CASGDPGTGGTNYAEQFF. The CDR3 DNA, read in part, is TGTGCCAGCGGTGATCCCGGGACTGGGGGGACCAACTATGCT.

Comment on this clone: These gene names are mouse names. The observed sequence ends 4 residues before the CDR3 terminus, with the missing tail filled in from the germline J gene. The chain uses TRBV13-1 and TRBJ1-2; 11 nucleotides match TRBD1. The V gene end was trimmed by 5 bases and the J gene end by 4 bases; junction bases not matched to a gene: 7. This CDR3 is built from 15 residues. From germline, CDR1 is NSHNY and CDR2 SYGAGN. The sequenced CDR3 bases are TGTGCCAGCAGCCGGGACAGGGGGGGTACCTCC. Translation: CASSRDRGGTS. The full CDR3 protein reads CASSRDRGGTSDYTF.

This clone turned up a few times. Mouse germline and gene names are used. The DNA ends 3 residues before the CDR3 does, and the rest of the CDR3 is filled in from the germline J gene. The same CDR3 is also encoded by other DNA sequences in this sample. The chain joins TRBV19 to TRBJ1-6; no clear D. TRBJ1-6 is an open reading frame whose function is uncertain. V shed 0 bases and J shed 7 bases, with 5 bases lying between them. Germline V gives CDR1 FNHDT, CDR2 SITEND (reference sequence). This CDR3 is 13 amino acids long. The CDR3 loop reads CASSIVGNSPLYF. The sequenced part of the CDR3 DNA is TGTGCCAGCAGTATAGTAGGGAATTCGCCC.

This clone occurred a few times. Gene and germline names: mouse. The read comes to an end 4 residues before the CDR3 does, leaving the germline J gene to fill in the end. The same CDR3 also results from other DNA sequences found in this sample. The rearrangement links TRBV13-2 to TRBJ2-7, with 7 bases fitting TRBD1. Per the germline V gene, CDR1 is NNHNN and CDR2 is SYGAGS (reference sequence). This CDR3 is 15 amino acids long. V gave up 0 bases and J gave up 0 bases; unmatched junction bases: 3. The sequenced part of the CDR3 DNA is TGTGCCAGCGGTGATGCGGGGACAGACTCCTAT. This codes for CASGDAGTDSY. The full-length CDR3 reads as CASGDAGTDSYEQYF.

This clone showed up just a few times. Genes and germline come from the mouse. Read sequence stops 4 residues before the CDR3 end, and the germline J gene provides the missing end. The sample carries other DNA sequences with the same CDR3. This rearrangement joins TRBV1 to TRBJ2-1; 7 positions match TRBD2. This CDR3 spans 16 amino acids. The V segment lost 0 bases and the J segment 1 base; nucleotides outside the gene matches: 3. Germline loops: CDR1 NSQYPW, CDR2 LRSPGD (reference sequence). The CDR3 DNA, read in part, is TGCACCTGCAGTGCAGATTTGGGGGGAAACTATGCT. This translates into CTCSADLGGNYA. The CDR3 in its entirety is CTCSADLGGNYAEQFF.

This clone appeared many times. The germline and genes are mouse ones. The read comes to an end 4 residues before the CDR3 does, leaving the germline J gene to fill in the end. The sample carries other DNA sequences with the same CDR3. The chain has TRBV1 and TRBJ2-2; D remains ambiguous. Germline assignment: CDR1 NSQYPW and CDR2 LRSPGD (reference sequence). The CDR3 has 14 amino acids. V lost 3 bases, J lost 0 bases, and 5 bases lay in between. The CDR3 spells CTCSATANTGQLYF. The sequenced CDR3 bases are TGCACCTGCAGTGCTACAGCAAACACCGGG.

This clone was found a few times. Gene labels here are mouse ones. The CDR3 goes on 4 residues after the read ends, and that part is filled in from the germline J gene. The chain joins TRBV13-3 to TRBJ2-2; perhaps TRBD1 as D (6 bases). The germline V gene encodes CDR1 NNHDY and CDR2 SYVADS. V dropped 0 bases and J dropped 4 bases, with 10 bases sitting between them. The CDR3 is 15 residues long. The CDR3 DNA, read in part, is TGTGCCAGCAGTGATGAGGGGGTGCGCACCGGG. Protein product: CASSDEGVRTG. In full, the CDR3 is CASSDEGVRTGQLYF. Drawing the rest from reference TRBV13-3 and TRBJ2-2, the complete variable domain is EAAVTQSPRSKVAVTGGKVTLSCHQTNNHDYMYWYRQDTGHGLRLIHYSYVADSTEKGDIPDGYKASRPSQENFSLILELASLSQTAVYFCASSDEGVRTGQLYFGEGSKLTVL.

With respect to this clone: The genes are named according to mouse. The read terminates 4 residues ahead of where the CDR3 ends, so the germline J gene completes it. V and J are TRBV19 and TRBJ2-7; 8 positions agree with TRBD1. J gave up 2 bases and V 6 bases, and 1 base lay outside the gene matches. The CDR3 loop spans 12 amino acids. The germline gives CDR1 FNHDT, CDR2 SITEND (reference sequence). Incomplete CDR3 DNA: TGTGCCAGCAAGGACAGGGCCTAT. It is translated as CASKDRAY. The whole CDR3 is CASKDRAYEQYF.

As for this clone: The genes and germline here are from mouse. The covered CDR3 bases are TGCACCTGCAGTGGGGACAGACGAGGG. It translates to CTCSGDRRG. The entire CDR3 reads CTCSGDRRGQLYF. V gene TRBV1 combines with J gene TRBJ2-2; TRBD1 matches at 7 bases. The observed sequence ends 4 residues before the CDR3 terminus, with the missing tail filled in from the germline J gene. Germline V gives CDR1 NSQYPW, CDR2 LRSPGD (reference sequence). The CDR3 contains 13 residues. The complete variable domain, with remaining parts taken from reference TRBV1 and TRBJ2-2, reads VTLLEQNPRWRLVPRGQAVNLRCILKNSQYPWMSWYQQDLQKQLQWLFTLRSPGDKEVKSLPGADYLATRVTDTELRLQVANMSQGRTLYCTCSGDRRGQLYFGEGSKLTVL.

This clone was picked up many times. Gene names follow the mouse nomenclature. The missing CDR3 end, 4 residues past where the read stops, is filled in from the germline J gene. This chain uses TRBV13-1 with TRBJ2-1; D is ambiguous. Trimming pared 1 base from V and 5 bases from J, leaving 7 bases between. CDR3 size: 13 residues. The germline CDR1 and CDR2 sequences are NSHNY and SYGAGN. This CDR3 reads CASSDLEDAEQFF. The CDR3 DNA, read in part, is TGTGCCAGCAGTGATCTGGAGGATGCT.

This clone has a handful of counts. Gene names follow the mouse nomenclature. The read terminates 4 residues before the CDR3 end, so the remaining end is supplied by the germline J gene. The genes are TRBV12-1 and TRBJ2-4; maybe TRBD2 (7 bases). The CDR3 extends over 16 amino acids. The ends were cut back, 0 bases at V and 1 base at J, with 13 bases in the middle. Germline CDR1 and CDR2: SGHSN and HYEKVE. The CDR3 bases that were read are TGTGCCAGCTCTCTCGGCCTGGGGGCCGGTCAAAAC. It encodes CASSLGLGAGQN. The whole CDR3 sequence is CASSLGLGAGQNTLYF.

This clone was found a few times. Germline and genes: mouse. The CDR3 extends 4 residues past the end of the read, so its final part is completed from the germline J gene. This chain links TRBV13-1 with TRBJ2-4, with a weak D call TRBD2 (6 bases). From germline, CDR1 is NSHNY and CDR2 SYGAGN. The CDR3 spans 15 residues. Between the trimmed V and J ends, which lost 0 bases and 2 bases, there was a span of 10 bases. The sequenced part of the CDR3 DNA is TGTGCCAGCAGTGATGCGCGGACTGCTCAAAAC. Its protein is CASSDARTAQN. The whole CDR3 is CASSDARTAQNTLYF.

The sample holds a few counts of this clone. Gene names and germline refer to mouse. The read gets to within 4 residues of the CDR3 end, and the germline J gene fills in the rest. At the DNA level, this CDR3 is encoded by other sequences in the same sample as well. The J gene is TRBJ2-7, the V gene TRBV5; TRBD1 agrees at 10 bases. The length of the CDR3 is 14 residues. After removal of 6 bases from V and 2 bases from J, the junction contained 4 bases not matched to a gene. The V gene's germline CDR1 is LGHNA and CDR2 YNLKQL (reference sequence). Incomplete CDR3 DNA: TGTGCCAGCAGTCCCGGGACAGGGGCCTAT. This codes for CASSPGTGAY. In full, the CDR3 reads CASSPGTGAYEQYF.

In this sample, this clone turned up a few times. The gene symbols are mouse symbols. The CDR3 sequence: CASSTRDQDTQYF. The sequenced part of the CDR3 DNA is TGTGCCAGCAGTACCAGGGACCAAGAC. This sequence joins TRBV19 and TRBJ2-5, with a possible D match to TRBD1 (5 bases). The read ends 4 residues before the CDR3 terminus; that terminus is restored from the germline J gene. With 3 bases removed from V and 1 base from J, the gap between germline ends came to 6 bases. CDR1 is FNHDT, CDR2 SITEND, per germline (reference sequence). The CDR3 runs to 13 residues.

This clone has just a few counts. Here the gene names and germline are mouse. Read sequence stops 4 residues before the CDR3 end, and the germline J gene provides the missing end. The gene calls are TRBV13-1 and TRBJ1-1; 7 positions agree with TRBD1. Per germline, CDR1 NSHNY and CDR2 SYGAGN. CDR3 length equals 12 residues. The CDR3 sequence: CASSAGQPEVFF. Partial CDR3 DNA: TGTGCCAGCAGTGCGGGACAGCCA.

This clone has a handful of counts. Gene names denote mouse genes. The CDR3 extends 3 residues past the end of the read, so its final part is completed from the germline J gene. The V call is TRBV5, the J call TRBJ1-6; D unclear. TRBJ1-6 is an ORF, with its function uncertain. CDR1 is LGHNA, CDR2 YNLKQL, per germline (reference sequence). The V gene lost 0 bases and the J gene lost 8 bases, with 11 bases spanning the gap. The CDR3 is made up of 15 amino acids. CDR3 bases read: TGTGCCAGCAGCCAAGATTGGGGTATCGATTCGCCC. It translates to CASSQDWGIDSP. The complete CDR3 reads CASSQDWGIDSPLYF.

This clone was seen more than once but under ten times. Gene names denote mouse genes. Read sequence stops 4 residues before the CDR3 end, and the germline J gene provides the missing end. Other DNA sequences in the same sample also yield this CDR3. The J gene is TRBJ1-1, the V gene TRBV19; no definite D call. This CDR3 spans 12 amino acids. The germline V gene encodes CDR1 FNHDT and CDR2 SITEND (reference sequence). This CDR3 is CASSIRGTEVFF. CDR3 DNA, as far as it was read: TGTGCCAGCAGTATCAGAGGGACA. Drawing the rest from reference TRBV19 and TRBJ1-1, the complete variable domain is GGIITQTPKFLIGQEGQKLTLKCQQNFNHDTMYWYRQDSGKGLRLIYYSITENDLQKGDLSEGYDASREKKSSFSLTVTSAQKNEMAVFLCASSIRGTEVFFGKGTRLTVV.

This clone was counted only a few times. Gene names refer to mouse genes. The observed sequence ends 4 residues before the CDR3 terminus, with the missing tail filled in from the germline J gene. The chain combines TRBV13-1 with TRBJ2-2; weak D call: TRBD1 (7 bases). Trimming stripped 0 bases from V and 0 bases from J, with 9 bases between. CDR1 and CDR2 from the germline V gene are NSHNY and SYGAGN. The CDR3 contains 16 residues. The DNA read from the CDR3 is TGTGCCAGCAGTGATGAGGGGGCAGCAAACACCGGG. Translated, it gives CASSDEGAANTG. The whole CDR3 protein is CASSDEGAANTGQLYF.

With regard to this clone: Mouse names are used for the genes. The CDR3 protein is CASSDRGRYEQYF. CDR3 DNA (partial): TGTGCCAGCAGTGACAGGGGGCGGTAT. This sequence joins TRBV13-3 and TRBJ2-7; 8 bases fit TRBD1. The CDR3 end is not reached by the read, which stops 4 residues before it; the germline J gene fills it in. This CDR3 has 13 residues. Germline loops: CDR1 NNHDY, CDR2 SYVADS.

Only a few counts were recorded for this clone. Genes and germline come from the mouse. The CDR3 end lies 4 residues beyond the end of the read and is filled in from the germline J gene. The rearrangement joins TRBV19 to TRBJ2-3, with a possible D match to TRBD2 (6 bases). In germline, CDR1 is FNHDT, CDR2 SITEND (reference sequence). The V end was cut by 2 bases, the J end by 1 base, with 8 bases between. CDR3 size: 14 residues. The CDR3 is CASSMAGGAETLYF. The covered CDR3 bases are TGTGCCAGCAGTATGGCTGGGGGTGCAGAA.

This clone has more than one count but fewer than ten. The genes and germline here are from mouse. Sequencing ends 4 residues short of the CDR3 end; the germline J gene provides the rest. The rearrangement links TRBV13-1 to TRBJ2-4, with a possible D match to TRBD2 (5 bases). CDR1 and CDR2 from the germline V gene are NSHNY and SYGAGN. The V end was cut by 1 base, the J end by 3 bases, with 6 bases between. CDR3 length equals 13 residues. CDR3: CASSDMGQNTLYF. The sequenced part of the CDR3 DNA is TGTGCCAGCAGTGATATGGGGCAAAAC.

This clone was seen more than once but under ten times. Gene names refer to mouse genes. The CDR3 end is not reached by the read, which stops 3 residues before it; the germline J gene fills it in. This chain joins TRBV13-3 and TRBJ1-6; 9 bases align to TRBD1. TRBJ1-6 is classed as an ORF, of uncertain function. The CDR3 sequence is 14 residues long. Germline V gives CDR1 NNHDY, CDR2 SYVADS. The trim removed 7 bases at V and 3 bases at J, leaving 2 bases unmatched. The CDR3 region is CASRDRVYNSPLYF. CDR3 DNA (partial): TGTGCCAGCCGGGACAGGGTCTATAATTCGCCC.

This clone was recorded a few times. Germline and genes: mouse. The read gets to within 4 residues of the CDR3 end, and the germline J gene fills in the rest. The rearrangement joins TRBV13-1 to TRBJ2-7, with 8 bases fitting TRBD1. This CDR3 contains 12 residues. Germline CDR1 is NSHNY and CDR2 is SYGAGN. The sequenced part of the CDR3 DNA is TGTGCCAGCAGAAGACAGGGGTAT. It codes for CASRRQGY. The whole CDR3 protein is CASRRQGYEQYF.

With respect to this clone: Genes and germline are mouse. The read ends 4 residues early relative to the CDR3; the germline J gene fills the gap. The V and J genes are TRBV5 and TRBJ2-4, with TRBD2 matching over 12 bases. Germline CDR1 is LGHNA and CDR2 is YNLKQL (reference sequence). The CDR3 loop spans 14 amino acids. The CDR3 is CASSPGLGGNTLYF. The CDR3 bases that were read are TGTGCCAGCAGCCCGGGACTGGGGGGAAAC.

This clone was observed a handful of times. The germline and genes are mouse ones. The read terminates 4 residues ahead of where the CDR3 ends, so the germline J gene completes it. J is TRBJ1-1 and V is TRBV19; 8 bases align to TRBD1. Losses at the gene ends were 4 bases for V and 4 bases for J; bases not matched to a gene: 3. Looked up from germline, CDR1 is FNHDT and CDR2 is SITEND (reference sequence). This CDR3 comprises 13 residues. The CDR3 here is CASSPGGGTEVFF. The part of the CDR3 DNA that was read is TGTGCCAGCAGTCCAGGGGGCGGCACA.

To note about this clone: Mouse gene names and germline throughout. The CDR3 goes on 4 residues after the read ends, and that part is filled in from the germline J gene. The V and J genes are TRBV19 and TRBJ2-7; TRBD1 aligns across 10 bases. This CDR3 is built from 14 residues. Germline values: CDR1 FNHDT, CDR2 SITEND (reference sequence). The V gene end was trimmed by 5 bases and the J gene end by 3 bases; junction bases not matched to a gene: 5. The CDR3 is CASRDRGRDYEQYF. CDR3 bases read: TGTGCCAGCAGGGACAGGGGGAGGGACTAT.

To note about this clone: Genes and germline come from the mouse. Read coverage stops 4 residues before the CDR3 terminus; the germline J gene supplies the remainder. The sample has other DNA sequences that encode this CDR3 too. This chain connects TRBV5 to TRBJ2-2; perhaps TRBD1 as D (6 bases). This CDR3 spans 15 amino acids. Germline V gene sequence: CDR1 LGHNA, CDR2 YNLKQL (reference sequence). V was shortened by 4 bases and J by 0 bases, with 9 bases between the two germline ends. CDR3 protein: CASSLGTTNTGQLYF. Partial CDR3 DNA: TGTGCCAGCAGCCTCGGGACAACAAACACCGGG.

Comments on this clone: The genes are named according to mouse. The read terminates 4 residues before the CDR3 end, so the remaining end is supplied by the germline J gene. This chain joins TRBV13-1 and TRBJ2-1, with no clear D. Germline CDR1 is NSHNY and CDR2 is SYGAGN. CDR3 length: 11 residues. The DNA read from the CDR3 is TGTGCCAGCAGTGACCAGACT. Translating gives CASSDQT. In full, the CDR3 is CASSDQTEQFF.

Of note for this clone: Gene names follow the mouse nomenclature. The read ends 4 residues early relative to the CDR3; the germline J gene fills the gap. This chain joins TRBV31 and TRBJ1-2, with 10 positions matching TRBD1. The CDR3 runs 14 residues. CDR1 GKSSPN and CDR2 SITVG come from the germline V gene. V shed 3 bases and J 3 bases; nucleotides not matched to a gene: 4. Partial CDR3 DNA: TGTGCCTGGAGAAGACAGGGGGCGGACTCC. Its translation is CAWRRQGADS. Given in full, the CDR3 is CAWRRQGADSDYTF.

With regard to this clone: Each gene name is a mouse one. The read finishes 4 residues shy of the CDR3 end, and the germline J gene is used to complete it. The genes are TRBV31 and TRBJ1-2; D may be TRBD1 (5 bases). V gave up 0 bases and J gave up 3 bases, with 14 bases separating them. This CDR3 contains 15 residues. The germline gives CDR1 GKSSPN, CDR2 SITVG. CDR3 DNA, as far as it was read: TGTGCCTGGAGTCTAGTTCAGGGAAGAGACTCC. Translating gives CAWSLVQGRDS. From start to end, the CDR3 is CAWSLVQGRDSDYTF. The complete variable domain, with remaining parts taken from reference TRBV31 and TRBJ1-2, reads AQTIHQWPVAEIKAVGSPLSLGCTIKGKSSPNLYWYWQATGGTLQQLFYSITVGQVESVVQLNLSASRPKDDQFILSTEKLLLSHSGFYLCAWSLVQGRDSDYTFGSGTRLLVI.